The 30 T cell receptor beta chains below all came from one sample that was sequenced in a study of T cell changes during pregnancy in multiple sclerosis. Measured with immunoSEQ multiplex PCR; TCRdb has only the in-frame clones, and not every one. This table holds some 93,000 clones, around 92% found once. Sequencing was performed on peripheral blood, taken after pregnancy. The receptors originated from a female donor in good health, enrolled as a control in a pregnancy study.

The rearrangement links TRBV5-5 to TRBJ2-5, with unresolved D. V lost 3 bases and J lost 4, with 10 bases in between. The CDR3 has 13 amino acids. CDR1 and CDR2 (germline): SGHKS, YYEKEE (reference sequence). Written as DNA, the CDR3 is TGTGCCAGCAGCTATATCAGTGGAGAGACCCAGTACTTC. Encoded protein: CASSYISGETQYF.

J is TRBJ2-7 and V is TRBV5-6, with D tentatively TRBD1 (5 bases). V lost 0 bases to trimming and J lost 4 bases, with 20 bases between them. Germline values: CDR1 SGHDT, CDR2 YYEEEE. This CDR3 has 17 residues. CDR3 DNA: TGTGCCAGCAGCTTGGTCCAAGCGCGGACACGCCATTACGAGCAGTACTTC. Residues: CASSLVQARTRHYEQYF.

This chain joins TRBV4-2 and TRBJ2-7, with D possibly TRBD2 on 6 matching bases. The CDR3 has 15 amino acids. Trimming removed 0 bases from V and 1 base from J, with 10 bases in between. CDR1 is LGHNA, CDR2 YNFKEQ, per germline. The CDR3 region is CASSQEAGTSYEQYF. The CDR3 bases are TGTGCCAGCAGCCAAGAAGCAGGGACTTCCTACGAGCAGTACTTC.

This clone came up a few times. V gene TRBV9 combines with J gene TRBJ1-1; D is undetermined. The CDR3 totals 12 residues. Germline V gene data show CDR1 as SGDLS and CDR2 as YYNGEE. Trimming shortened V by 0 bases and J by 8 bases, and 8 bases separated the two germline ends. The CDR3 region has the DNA TGTGCCAGCAGCGTAGCCGGCAGGGAAGCTTTCTTT. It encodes CASSVAGREAFF.

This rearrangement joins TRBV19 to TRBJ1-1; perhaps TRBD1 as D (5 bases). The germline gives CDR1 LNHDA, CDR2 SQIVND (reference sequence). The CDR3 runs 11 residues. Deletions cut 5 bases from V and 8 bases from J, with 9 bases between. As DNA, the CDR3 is TGTGCCAGTAGTGGGGCTGTCGAAGCTTTCTTT. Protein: CASSGAVEAFF.

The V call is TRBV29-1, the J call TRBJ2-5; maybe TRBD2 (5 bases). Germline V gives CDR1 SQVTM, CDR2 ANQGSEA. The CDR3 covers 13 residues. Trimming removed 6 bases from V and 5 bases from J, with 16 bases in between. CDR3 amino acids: CSVGDLNGETQYF. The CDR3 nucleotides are TGCAGCGTCGGGGATTTAAATGGGGAGACCCAGTACTTC. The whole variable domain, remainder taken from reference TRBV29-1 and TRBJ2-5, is SAVISQKPSRDICQRGTSLTIQCQVDSQVTMMFWYRQQPGQSLTLIATANQGSEATYESGFVIDKFPISRPNLTFSTLTVSNMSPEDSSIYLCSVGDLNGETQYFGPGTRLLVL.

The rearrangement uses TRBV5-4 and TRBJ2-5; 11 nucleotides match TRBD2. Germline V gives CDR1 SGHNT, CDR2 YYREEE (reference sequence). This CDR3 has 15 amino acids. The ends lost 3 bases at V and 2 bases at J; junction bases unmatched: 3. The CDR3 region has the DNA TGTGCCAGCAGCTCTAGCGGGGGGCCTCAAGAGACCCAGTACTTC. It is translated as CASSSSGGPQETQYF.

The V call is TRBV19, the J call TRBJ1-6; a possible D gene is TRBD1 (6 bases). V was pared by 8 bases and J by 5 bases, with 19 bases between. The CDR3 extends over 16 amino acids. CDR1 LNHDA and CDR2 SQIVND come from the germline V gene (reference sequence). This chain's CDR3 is CASLRTGKKHNSPLHF. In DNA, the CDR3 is TGTGCCAGTCTTCGAACAGGGAAGAAGCATAATTCACCCCTCCACTTT. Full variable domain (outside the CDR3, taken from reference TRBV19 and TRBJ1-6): DGGITQSPKYLFRKEGQNVTLSCEQNLNHDAMYWYRQDPGQGLRLIYYSQIVNDFQKGDIAEGYSVSREKKESFPLTVTSAQKNPTAFYLCASLRTGKKHNSPLHFGNGTRLTVT.

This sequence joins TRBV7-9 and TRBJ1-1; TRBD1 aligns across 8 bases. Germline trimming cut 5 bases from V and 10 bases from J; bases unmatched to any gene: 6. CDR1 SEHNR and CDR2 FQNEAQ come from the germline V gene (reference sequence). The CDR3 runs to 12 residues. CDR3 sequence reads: CASSPTGEVAFF. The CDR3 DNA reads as TGTGCCAGCAGCCCGACAGGGGAGGTAGCTTTCTTT. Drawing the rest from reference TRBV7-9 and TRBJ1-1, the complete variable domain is DTGVSQNPRHKITKRGQNVTFRCDPISEHNRLYWYRQTLGQGPEFLTYFQNEAQLEKSRLLSDRFSAERPKGSFSTLEIQRTEQGDSAMYLCASSPTGEVAFFGQGTRLTVV.

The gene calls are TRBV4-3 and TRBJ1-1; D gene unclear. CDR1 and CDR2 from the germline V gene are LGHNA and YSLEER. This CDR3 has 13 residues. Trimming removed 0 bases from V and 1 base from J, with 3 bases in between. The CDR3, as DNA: TGCGCCAGCAGCCAAGACAGGAACACTGAAGCTTTCTTT. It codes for CASSQDRNTEAFF.

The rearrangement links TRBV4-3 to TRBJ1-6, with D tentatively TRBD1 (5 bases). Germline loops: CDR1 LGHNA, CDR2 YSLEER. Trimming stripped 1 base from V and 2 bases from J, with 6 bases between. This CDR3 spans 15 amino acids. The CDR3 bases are TGCGCCAGCAGCCAAGGGGGCCCCTATAATTCACCCCTCCACTTT. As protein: CASSQGGPYNSPLHF.

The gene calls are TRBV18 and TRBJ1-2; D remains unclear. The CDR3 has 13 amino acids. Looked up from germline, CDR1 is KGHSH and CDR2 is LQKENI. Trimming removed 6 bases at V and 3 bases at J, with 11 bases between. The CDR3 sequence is CASSYPGYYGYTF. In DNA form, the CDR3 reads TGTGCCAGCTCCTATCCGGGATACTATGGCTACACCTTC.

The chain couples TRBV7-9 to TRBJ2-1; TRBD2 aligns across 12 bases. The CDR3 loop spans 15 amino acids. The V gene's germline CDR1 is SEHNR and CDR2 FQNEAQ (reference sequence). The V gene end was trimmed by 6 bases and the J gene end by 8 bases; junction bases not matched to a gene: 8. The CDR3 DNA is TGTGCCAGCAGTCGGGGACTAGCGGGCGGGGATGAGCAGTTCTTC. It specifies CASSRGLAGGDEQFF.

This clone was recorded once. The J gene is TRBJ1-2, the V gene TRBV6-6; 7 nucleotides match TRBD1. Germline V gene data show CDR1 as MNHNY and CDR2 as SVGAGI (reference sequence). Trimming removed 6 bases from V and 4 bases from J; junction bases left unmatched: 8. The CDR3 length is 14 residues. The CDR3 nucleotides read TGTGCCAGCAGCCCTCGACAGGGAACCTATGGCTACACCTTC. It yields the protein CASSPRQGTYGYTF.

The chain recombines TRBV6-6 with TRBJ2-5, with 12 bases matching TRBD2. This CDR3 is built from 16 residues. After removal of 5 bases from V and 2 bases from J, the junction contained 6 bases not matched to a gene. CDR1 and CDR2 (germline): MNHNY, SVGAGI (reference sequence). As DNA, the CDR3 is TGTGCCAGCAGTCCCACGACTAGCGGGGGTCAAGAGACCCAGTACTTC. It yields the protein CASSPTTSGGQETQYF.

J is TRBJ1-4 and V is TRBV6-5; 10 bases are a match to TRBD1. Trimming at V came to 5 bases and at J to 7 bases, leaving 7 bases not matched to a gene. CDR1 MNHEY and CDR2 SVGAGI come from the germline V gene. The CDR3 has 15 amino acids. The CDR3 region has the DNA TGTGCCAGCAGTACCGGGACAGGGGTGTTTGAAAAACTGTTTTTT. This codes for CASSTGTGVFEKLFF.

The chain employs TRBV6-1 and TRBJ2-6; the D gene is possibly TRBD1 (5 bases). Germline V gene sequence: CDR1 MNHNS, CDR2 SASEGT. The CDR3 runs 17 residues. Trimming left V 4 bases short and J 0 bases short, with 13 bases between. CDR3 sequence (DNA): TGTGCCAGCAGTGCCCCCCAGGGCCGCTCTGGGGCCAACGTCCTGACTTTC. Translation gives CASSAPQGRSGANVLTF.

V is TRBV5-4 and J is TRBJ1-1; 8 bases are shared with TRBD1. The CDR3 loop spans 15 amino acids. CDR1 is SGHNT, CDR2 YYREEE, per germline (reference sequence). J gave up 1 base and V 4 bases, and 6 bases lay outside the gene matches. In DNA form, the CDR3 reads TGTGCCAGCAGCCGAAAGGACAGGGCGAACACTGAAGCTTTCTTT. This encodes CASSRKDRANTEAFF.

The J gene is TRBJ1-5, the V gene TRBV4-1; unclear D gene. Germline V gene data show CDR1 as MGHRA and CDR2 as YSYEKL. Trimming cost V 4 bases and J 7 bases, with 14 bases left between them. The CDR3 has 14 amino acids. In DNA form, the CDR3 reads TGCGCCAGCAGCCGGGAGGTGGAGCAACAGCCCCAGCATTTT. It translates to CASSREVEQQPQHF.

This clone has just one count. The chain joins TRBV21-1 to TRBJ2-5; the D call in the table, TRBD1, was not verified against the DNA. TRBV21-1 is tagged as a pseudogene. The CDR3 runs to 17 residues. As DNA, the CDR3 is TGTGCCAGCAGCAAAGGATCCGGGACAAAGTACCAAGAGACCCAGTACTTC. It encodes CASSKGSGTKYQETQYF.

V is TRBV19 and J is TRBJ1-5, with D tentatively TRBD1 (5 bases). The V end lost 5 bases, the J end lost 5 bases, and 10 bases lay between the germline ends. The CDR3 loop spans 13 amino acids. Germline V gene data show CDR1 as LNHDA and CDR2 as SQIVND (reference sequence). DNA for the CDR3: TGTGCCAGTAGTCAGGGCAGGGATCAGCCCCAGCATTTT. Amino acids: CASSQGRDQPQHF.

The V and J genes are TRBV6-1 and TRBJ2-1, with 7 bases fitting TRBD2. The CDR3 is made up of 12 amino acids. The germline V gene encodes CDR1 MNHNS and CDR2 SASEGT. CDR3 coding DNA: TGTGCTTTGCGACGGTGGGGGGGGGAGCAGTTCTTC. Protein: CALRRWGGEQFF.

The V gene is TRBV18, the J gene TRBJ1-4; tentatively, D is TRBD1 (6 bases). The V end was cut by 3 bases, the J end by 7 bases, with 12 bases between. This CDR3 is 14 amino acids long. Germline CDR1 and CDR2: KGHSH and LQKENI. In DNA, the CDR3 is TGTGCCAGCTCACCGGGGGCTTCGGGTGAAAAACTGTTTTTT. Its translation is CASSPGASGEKLFF. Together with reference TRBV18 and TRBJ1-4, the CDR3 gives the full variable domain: NAGVMQNPRHLVRRRGQEARLRCSPMKGHSHVYWYRQLPEEGLKFMVYLQKENIIDESGMPKERFSAEFPKEGPSILRIQQVVRGDSAAYFCASSPGASGEKLFFGSGTQLSVL.

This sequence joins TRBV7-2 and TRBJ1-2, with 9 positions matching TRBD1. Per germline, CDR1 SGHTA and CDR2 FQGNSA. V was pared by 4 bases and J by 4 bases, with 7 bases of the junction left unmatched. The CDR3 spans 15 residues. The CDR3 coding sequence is TGTGCCAGCAGCTCCTCCGGGACAGGGTCCTATGGCTACACCTTC. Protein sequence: CASSSSGTGSYGYTF.

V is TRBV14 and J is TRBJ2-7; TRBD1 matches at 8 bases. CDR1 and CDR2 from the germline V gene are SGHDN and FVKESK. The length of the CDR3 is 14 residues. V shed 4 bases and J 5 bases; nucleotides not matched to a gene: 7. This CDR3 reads CASSPGQGIHEQYF. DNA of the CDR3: TGTGCCAGCAGCCCCGGACAGGGTATACACGAGCAGTACTTC.

The CDR3 region has the DNA TGTGCCAGCAGTGGAGGGGTCCCAGATACGCAGTATTTT. Translated: CASSGGVPDTQYF. The V call is TRBV27, the J call TRBJ2-3; TRBD2 is a possible D gene (6 bases). Trimming shortened V by 5 bases and J by 4 bases, and 10 bases separated the two germline ends. Per the germline V gene, CDR1 is MNHEY and CDR2 is SMNVEV (reference sequence). The CDR3 contains 13 residues.

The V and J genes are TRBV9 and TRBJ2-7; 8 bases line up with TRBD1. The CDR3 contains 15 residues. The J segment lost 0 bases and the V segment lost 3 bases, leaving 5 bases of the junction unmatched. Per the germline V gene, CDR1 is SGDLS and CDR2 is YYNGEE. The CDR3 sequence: CASSARTGTSYEQYF. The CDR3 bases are TGTGCCAGCAGCGCTCGGACAGGGACCTCCTACGAGCAGTACTTC.

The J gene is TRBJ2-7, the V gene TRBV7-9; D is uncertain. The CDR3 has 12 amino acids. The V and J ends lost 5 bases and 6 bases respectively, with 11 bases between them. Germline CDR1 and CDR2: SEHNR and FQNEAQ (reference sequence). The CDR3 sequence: CASSLIASEQYF. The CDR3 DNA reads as TGTGCCAGCAGCCTAATAGCATCCGAGCAGTACTTC.

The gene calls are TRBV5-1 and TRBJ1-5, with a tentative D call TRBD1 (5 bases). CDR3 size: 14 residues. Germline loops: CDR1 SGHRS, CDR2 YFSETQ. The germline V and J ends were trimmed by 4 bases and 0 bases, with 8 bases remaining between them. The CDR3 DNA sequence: TGCGCCAGCAGCCGGGGGGATAGCAATCAGCCCCAGCATTTT. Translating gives CASSRGDSNQPQHF.

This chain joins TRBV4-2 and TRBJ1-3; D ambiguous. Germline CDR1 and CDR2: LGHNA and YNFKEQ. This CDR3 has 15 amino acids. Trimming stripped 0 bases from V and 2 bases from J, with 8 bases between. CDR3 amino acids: CASSQETVTGNTIYF. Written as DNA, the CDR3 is TGTGCCAGCAGCCAAGAGACTGTAACTGGAAACACCATATATTTT.